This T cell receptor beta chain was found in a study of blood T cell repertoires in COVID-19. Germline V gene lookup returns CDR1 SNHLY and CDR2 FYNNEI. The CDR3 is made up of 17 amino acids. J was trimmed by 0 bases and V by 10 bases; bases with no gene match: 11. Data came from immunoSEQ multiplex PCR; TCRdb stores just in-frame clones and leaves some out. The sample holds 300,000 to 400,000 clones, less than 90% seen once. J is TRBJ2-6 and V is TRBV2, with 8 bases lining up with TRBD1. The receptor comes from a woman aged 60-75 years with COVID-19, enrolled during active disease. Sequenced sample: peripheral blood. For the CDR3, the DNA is TGTGCCATCACCGGGACAGGAATAAGCTCTGGGGCCAACGTCCTGACTTTC. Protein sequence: CAITGTGISSGANVLTF.